A selection of T cell receptor beta chains follows, all from one sample in a study of blood T cell repertoires in COVID-19. The protocol was immunoSEQ multiplex PCR, while the TCRdb copy is restricted to in-frame clones and leaves out a portion. The sample yields more than 110,000 clones, 65% to 90% seen once. The sequenced material came from peripheral blood. All receptors derive from a man aged 45-65 years with acute or convalescent COVID-19. Both conserved end residues are part of each CDR3. A D gene is named only where the DNA matches it firmly. Clone size is shown for a subset of rows, as once, few, many or a class of expanded clone.

size	V	D	J	DNA	CDR3
NA	TRBV12-5	NA	TRBJ2-7	TGTGCTAGTGGTGGGATTAAGGGGTCCTACGAGCAGTACTTC	CASGGIKGSYEQYF
NA	TRBV5-4	NA	TRBJ1-2	TGTGCCAGCAGCGCAGGGGTGGAGGATGGCTACACCTTC	CASSAGVEDGYTF
NA	TRBV28	NA	TRBJ2-7	TGTGCCAGCAGTTTTGAGACAACCAAGTCCCACGAGCAGTACTTC	CASSFETTKSHEQYF
NA	TRBV11-3	TRBD2	TRBJ2-7	TGTGCCAGCACCCGGGCGGGAGGTGCCTACGAGCAGTACTTC	CASTRAGGAYEQYF
NA	TRBV19	NA	TRBJ1-4	TGTGCCAGTAGCATCCAGAGACAGGTTCTGTTTTTT	CASSIQRQVLFF
NA	TRBV2	TRBD1	TRBJ1-2	TGTGCCAGCAGTGGACAGGGGGACTATGGCTACACCTTC	CASSGQGDYGYTF
NA	TRBV7-3	TRBD2	TRBJ2-1	TGTGCCAGCAGCCCGGGGACTAGCCCCAATGAGCAGTTCTTC	CASSPGTSPNEQFF
NA	TRBV4-1	TRBD1	TRBJ1-2	TGCGCCAGCAGCCTAACTCCCGACAGGGATGATCGGGGTAACTATGGCTACACCTTC	CASSLTPDRDDRGNYGYTF
NA	TRBV6-4	NA	TRBJ2-3	TGTGCCAGCAGTGATAGCGGATACTATAGCACAGATACGCAGTATTTT	CASSDSGYYSTDTQYF
NA	TRBV27	TRBD1	TRBJ2-7	TGTGCCAGCAGTTTGGACAGGGGAGGTCGAGAGCAGTACTTC	CASSLDRGGREQYF
NA	TRBV18	NA	TRBJ1-5	TGTGCCAGCTCACCACGCGCGGCGGATCAGCCCCAGCATTTT	CASSPRAADQPQHF
NA	TRBV19	TRBD1	TRBJ2-1	TGTGCCAGTAGTATAGGGGGACAGAACAATGAGCAGTTCTTC	CASSIGGQNNEQFF
NA	TRBV6-5	NA	TRBJ2-2	TGTGCCAGCAGTTACTTCGGACAACCCACCGGGGAGCTGTTTTTT	CASSYFGQPTGELFF
NA	TRBV13	TRBD1	TRBJ2-1	TGTGCCAGCAGCTTGACAGGGTTCAATGAGCAGTTCTTC	CASSLTGFNEQFF
few	TRBV4-1	NA	TRBJ1-1	TGCGCCAGCAGCCTCCAAGACGGAGATGAAGCTTTCTTT	CASSLQDGDEAFF
NA	TRBV19	TRBD1	TRBJ2-1	TGTGCCAGTAGTATCGGACAGGGCCACAATGAGCAGTTCTTC	CASSIGQGHNEQFF
NA	TRBV6-5	TRBD1	TRBJ1-5	TGTGCCAGCAGCAAATACAGGGGAAGCAATCAGCCCCAGCATTTT	CASSKYRGSNQPQHF
NA	TRBV10-3	NA	TRBJ1-1	TGTGCCATCAGTGAACAGGGACGAACTGAAGCTTTCTTT	CAISEQGRTEAFF
NA	TRBV3-1/TRBV3-2	TRBD1	TRBJ1-3	TGTGCCAGCAGCCAAACAACAGGGGGCGAACTTGGAAACACCATATATTTT	CASSQTTGGELGNTIYF
NA	TRBV30	NA	TRBJ1-3	TGTGCCTGGAGTGTACGGGGGGTTAACACCATATATTTT	CAWSVRGVNTIYF
NA	TRBV7-9	TRBD1	TRBJ1-4	TGTGCCAGCACCAGGGACAGTAATGAAAAACTGTTTTTT	CASTRDSNEKLFF
once	TRBV14	TRBD2	TRBJ2-5	TGTGCCAGCAGCCAAGTCGGGCGGGAGGGAAGACAAGAGACCCAGTACTTC	CASSQVGREGRQETQYF
NA	TRBV27	TRBD2	TRBJ2-3	TGTGCCAGCAGTTTCCAAGGACTAGCGGGAGTCGGCACAGATACGCAGTATTTT	CASSFQGLAGVGTDTQYF
NA	TRBV6-6	NA	TRBJ1-2	TGTGCCAGCAACGAAGGGGGAGGGGGTCTCTATGGCTACACCTTC	CASNEGGGGLYGYTF
NA	TRBV11-3	TRBD1	TRBJ2-7	TGTGCCAGCAGCTTGACAGGGACGAGAAGCGAGCAGTACTTC	CASSLTGTRSEQYF
NA	TRBV7-2	TRBD2	TRBJ2-1	TGTGCCAGCAGAAAAGAGGCGGGAGGGAACAATGAGCAGTTCTTC	CASRKEAGGNNEQFF
NA	TRBV27	NA	TRBJ2-2	TGTGCCAGCACCATTACCTGGGGGCTCACCGGGGAGCTGTTTTTT	CASTITWGLTGELFF
NA	TRBV24-1	TRBD1	TRBJ2-3	TGTGCCACCTCACATTCGACAGGGATGGATACGCAGTATTTT	CATSHSTGMDTQYF
NA	TRBV19	TRBD1	TRBJ2-7	TGTGCCAGTAGGCCGGGACAGGGACGCGGCGAGCAGTACTTC	CASRPGQGRGEQYF
NA	TRBV6-5	NA	TRBJ2-7	TGTGCCAGCAGCACACAGGGAGCCGACTACGAGCAGTACTTC	CASSTQGADYEQYF
NA	TRBV19	NA	TRBJ2-3	TGTGCCAGTAGTATAGTAGGCGGGATAGTGACAGATACGCAGTATTTT	CASSIVGGIVTDTQYF
NA	TRBV24-1	NA	TRBJ2-5	TGTGCCACCAGTGATTCTCCAGGGAAAGAGACCCAGTACTTC	CATSDSPGKETQYF
few	TRBV18	TRBD1	TRBJ1-1	TGTGCCAGCTCACCACGAACGGGACAGGTGAACACTGAAGCTTTCTTT	CASSPRTGQVNTEAFF
NA	TRBV5-4	TRBD1	TRBJ2-1	TGTGCCAGCAGCTCCCCCGGACAGGGAGGATCCTACAATGAGCAGTTCTTC	CASSSPGQGGSYNEQFF
NA	TRBV20-1	NA	TRBJ1-2	TGCAGTGCTAGTGGTGGGGCAGGGGACTATGGCTACACCTTC	CSASGGAGDYGYTF
NA	TRBV10-3	NA	TRBJ1-6	TGTGCCATCAGTGAGTCGAGTTCCTATAATTCACCCCTCCACTTT	CAISESSSYNSPLHF
NA	TRBV24-1	NA	TRBJ2-1	TGTGCCACCAGTAAACCGGGACACGGGTTCGCTGAGCAGTTCTTC	CATSKPGHGFAEQFF
NA	TRBV10-3	TRBD2	TRBJ2-7	TGTGCCATCACCCGGACTAGCGCAAATGACGGCGGCGAGCAGTACTTC	CAITRTSANDGGEQYF
NA	TRBV6-6	TRBD2	TRBJ2-1	TGTGCCAGCAGGCTATTTAGCGGGGCTTCCAATGAGCAGTTCTTC	CASRLFSGASNEQFF